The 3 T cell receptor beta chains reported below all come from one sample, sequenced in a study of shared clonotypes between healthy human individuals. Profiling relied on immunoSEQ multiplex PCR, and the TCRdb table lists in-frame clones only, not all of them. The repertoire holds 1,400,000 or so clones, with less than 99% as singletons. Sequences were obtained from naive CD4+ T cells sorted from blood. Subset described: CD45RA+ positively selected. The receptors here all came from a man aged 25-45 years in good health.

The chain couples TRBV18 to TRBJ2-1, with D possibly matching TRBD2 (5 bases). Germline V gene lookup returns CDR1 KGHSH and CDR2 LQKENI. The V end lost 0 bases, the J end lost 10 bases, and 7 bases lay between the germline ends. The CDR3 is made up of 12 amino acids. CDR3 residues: CASSPPQREQFF. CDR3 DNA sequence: TGTGCCAGCTCACCACCGCAGCGGGAGCAGTTCTTC.

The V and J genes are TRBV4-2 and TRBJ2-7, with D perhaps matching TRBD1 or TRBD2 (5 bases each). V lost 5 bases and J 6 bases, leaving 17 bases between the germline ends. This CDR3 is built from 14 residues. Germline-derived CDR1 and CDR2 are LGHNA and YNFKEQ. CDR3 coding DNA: TGTGCCAGCAGCGCCCGGGACCCGCAGTCCGAGCAGTACTTC. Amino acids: CASSARDPQSEQYF.

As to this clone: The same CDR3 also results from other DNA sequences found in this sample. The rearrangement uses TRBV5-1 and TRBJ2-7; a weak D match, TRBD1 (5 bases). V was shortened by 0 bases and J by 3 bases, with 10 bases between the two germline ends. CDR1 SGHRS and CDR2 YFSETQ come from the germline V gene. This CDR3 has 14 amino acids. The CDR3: CASSLAGTGYEQYF. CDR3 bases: TGCGCCAGCAGCTTGGCCGGTACAGGCTACGAGCAGTACTTC.